This T cell receptor beta chain was recorded in a study of T cell clones after liver transplantation. Study-wide background: A pre-transplant mixed lymphocyte reaction with TCRbeta sequencing defined graft-donor-reactive clones followed in post-transplant blood. Timepoints were pre-transplant, pre-withdrawal, and after withdrawal was completed or failed.

This CDR3 is 17 amino acids long. Per germline, CDR1 SGHTA and CDR2 FQGNSA. The V end was cut by 1 base, the J end by 0 bases, with 13 bases between. Thawed unstimulated PBMCs were FACS-sorted by CD3, CD4 and CD8 into two populations. Libraries were prepared by immunoSEQ multiplex PCR; TCRdb keeps only in-frame clonotypes and omits some of them. The sample lists more than 75,000 clones, around four fifths occurring once. This rearrangement joins TRBV7-2 to TRBJ1-5; perhaps TRBD1 as D (5 bases). This specimen consisted of CD4+ T cells from blood, obtained approximately 3.5 years after liver transplant. The source is a human patient who received a liver transplant. Part of the T cell pool may stem from the graft donor. DNA for the CDR3: TGTGCCAGCAGCTTAGGCCAGGGCCTAAATAGCAATCAGCCCCAGCATTTT. It translates to CASSLGQGLNSNQPQHF.